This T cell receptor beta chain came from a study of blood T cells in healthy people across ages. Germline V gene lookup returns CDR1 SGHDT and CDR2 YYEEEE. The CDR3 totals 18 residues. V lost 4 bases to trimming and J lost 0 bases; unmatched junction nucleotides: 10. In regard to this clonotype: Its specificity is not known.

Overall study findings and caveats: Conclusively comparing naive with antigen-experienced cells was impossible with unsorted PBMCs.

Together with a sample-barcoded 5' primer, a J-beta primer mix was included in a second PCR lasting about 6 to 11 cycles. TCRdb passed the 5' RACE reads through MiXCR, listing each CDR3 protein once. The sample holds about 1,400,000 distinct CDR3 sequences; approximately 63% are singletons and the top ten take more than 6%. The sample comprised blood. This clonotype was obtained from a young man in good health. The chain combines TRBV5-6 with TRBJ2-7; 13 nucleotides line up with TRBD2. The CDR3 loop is CASSLPGTSGIFSYEQYF. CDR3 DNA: TGTGCCAGCAGCCTCCCCGGGACTAGCGGGATCTTCTCCTACGAGCAGTACTTC.